Below are 14 T cell receptor beta chains sequenced from a single sample in a study of tumor-infiltrating lymphocytes in primary liver carcinoma. Total RNA (roughly 550 ng) served as template for TCR beta cDNA synthesis primed by a constant-region primer. It was through three nested multiplex PCR rounds of slightly modified ARM-PCR that TCR beta libraries arose. Each of the first two PCR rounds ran nine to ten cycles with TRBV1-TRBV30 forward and C-beta reverse primers. TCRdb reanalysed the multiplex PCR reads using MiXCR and keeps one entry per CDR3 protein. This table has some 320,000 distinct CDR3 sequences, less than 75% appearing once. Blood RNA originated from unsorted whole blood, with germline DNA additionally extracted. Material for sequencing was peripheral blood. The source is a man aged 40-55 years with primary liver carcinoma and hepatitis B virus infection.

Comment on this clonotype: Being one base from a much bigger clone, this may be a read error. The rearrangement joins TRBV29-1 to TRBJ2-7; tentatively, D is TRBD1 (5 bases). Germline CDR1 reads SQVTM; CDR2 reads ANQGSEA. The CDR3 has 14 residues. For the CDR3, the DNA is TGCTGCGTAGCCGGACACCTAAATTCCTACGAGCAGTACTTC. It is translated as CCVAGHLNSYEQYF.

This clonotype showed up just a few times. The chain recombines TRBV7-9 with TRBJ2-1, with 9 bases matching TRBD2. V gave up 2 bases and J gave up 2 bases; unmatched junction bases: 1. There are 15 residues in the CDR3. The germline V gene encodes CDR1 SEHNR and CDR2 FQNEAQ (reference sequence). CDR3 amino acids: CASSLLAGAYNEQFF. The CDR3 DNA is TGTGCCAGCAGCTTATTAGCGGGAGCCTACAATGAGCAGTTCTTC.

The V and J genes are TRBV5-4 and TRBJ2-5, with 7 bases that match TRBD2. This CDR3 has 15 residues. The V and J ends lost 3 bases and 4 bases, in that order; junction bases with no gene match: 9. Germline CDR1 is SGHNT and CDR2 is YYREEE (reference sequence). CDR3 in DNA: TGTGCCAGCAGCTCGCCCGGGAGGCTGGGAGAGACCCAGTACTTC. Its translation is CASSSPGRLGETQYF. Drawing the rest from reference TRBV5-4 and TRBJ2-5, the complete variable domain is ETGVTQSPTHLIKTRGQQVTLRCSSQSGHNTVSWYQQALGQGPQFIFQYYREEENGRGNFPPRFSGLQFPNYSSELNVNALELDDSALYLCASSSPGRLGETQYFGPGTRLLVL.

Ten or more counts support this clonotype. The chain links TRBV4-3 to TRBJ2-3; maybe TRBD2 (6 bases). Trimming shortened V by 4 bases and J by 3 bases, and 14 bases separated the two germline ends. Germline V CDR1 and CDR2: LGHNA, YSLEER. The CDR3 loop spans 15 amino acids. CDR3 loop: CASSLHRRVTDTQYF. CDR3 nucleotides: TGCGCCAGCAGCCTACATAGGAGGGTAACAGATACGCAGTATTTT.

The chain links TRBV5-1 to TRBJ2-7, with 10 bases matching TRBD1. There are 14 residues in the CDR3. J lost 0 bases, V lost 4 bases, and 1 base had no gene match. The germline gives CDR1 SGHRS, CDR2 YFSETQ. The CDR3: CASSRTGGSYEQYF. CDR3 coding DNA: TGCGCCAGCAGCCGGACAGGGGGCTCCTACGAGCAGTACTTC.

The chain uses TRBV30 and TRBJ2-1; D might be TRBD1 or TRBD2, each matching 5 bases. Trimming stripped 6 bases from V and 4 bases from J, with 10 bases between. The CDR3 loop spans 12 amino acids. CDR1 GTSNPN and CDR2 SVGIG come from the germline V gene (reference sequence). The CDR3 here is CACWDRYNEQFF. The CDR3 DNA reads as TGTGCCTGCTGGGACCGGTACAATGAGCAGTTCTTC.

To note about this clonotype: A much bigger clone sits one base away, suggesting this may be a read error. The rearrangement uses TRBV4-3 and TRBJ2-7; 7 bases are a match to TRBD1. The CDR3 loop spans 15 amino acids. Germline CDR1 is LGHNA and CDR2 is YSLEER. The junction had 8 bases not matched to a gene; V was cut back by 4 bases and J by 2 bases. In DNA form, the CDR3 reads TGCGCCAGCAGCCCGGGGACAGAGGAAACCTACGAGCAGTACTTC. Amino acid sequence: CASSPGTEETYEQYF.

The count of this clonotype is one. The chain employs TRBV19 and TRBJ2-5; 7 nucleotides line up with TRBD2. There are 15 residues in the CDR3. Unmatched junction bases numbered 11, after V lost 5 bases and J lost 5 bases. Germline V gene data show CDR1 as LNHDA and CDR2 as SQIVND (reference sequence). The CDR3 DNA is TGTGCCAGTAGTGAAAGACTAGCCACGATTGAGACCCAGTACTTC. This gives the protein CASSERLATIETQYF.

CDR3 amino acids: CASSPLGRGPSYEQYF. CDR3 in DNA: TGCGCCAGCAGCCCGTTGGGTCGCGGGCCGTCCTACGAGCAGTACTTC. This rearrangement joins TRBV4-1 to TRBJ2-7; the D gene is possibly TRBD2 (5 bases). V dropped 4 bases and J dropped 1 base, with 17 bases sitting between them. The germline CDR1 and CDR2 sequences are MGHRA and YSYEKL. This CDR3 spans 16 amino acids.

For this clonotype: This may come from a read error, since a much larger clone is one base off. This chain connects TRBV28 to TRBJ2-5, with 10 bases identical to TRBD1. Germline CDR1 reads MDHEN; CDR2 reads SYDVKM. V was pared by 7 bases and J by 3 bases, with 11 bases of the junction left unmatched. This CDR3 has 16 residues. The CDR3 sequence is CASKSSGQGIKETQYF. DNA for the CDR3: TGTGCCAGCAAATCCTCGGGACAGGGGATCAAAGAGACCCAGTACTTC.

On this clonotype: A single base separates this from a much larger clone, so it may be a read error. The V gene is TRBV5-6, the J gene TRBJ1-2; possible D gene TRBD1, 5 bases. V shed 0 bases and J shed 8 bases, with 14 bases lying between them. CDR1 is SGHDT and CDR2 is YYEEEE in the germline V gene. The CDR3 is 14 amino acids. Written as DNA, the CDR3 is TGTGCCAGCAGCTTGGACAGGTGTATCGGGGGCTACACCTTC. Protein sequence: CASSLDRCIGGYTF.

Details on this clonotype: One end of the junction fails to match germline, which may point to a read error. The chain employs TRBV29-1 and TRBJ2-7, with 8 bases aligning to TRBD2. Germline assignment: CDR1 SQVTM and CDR2 ANQGSEA. CDR3 size: 15 residues. Here the CDR3 DNA reads TGCGGCGTTGAAGCACCAACTAGCGGCCTTTACGAGCAGTACTTC. Protein product: CGVEAPTSGLYEQYF.

This clonotype was found a few times. The chain employs TRBV5-6 and TRBJ2-7, with TRBD2 matching 13 bases. Germline CDR1 reads SGHDT; CDR2 reads YYEEEE. The CDR3 has 15 amino acids. The junction had 6 bases not matched to a gene; V was cut back by 2 bases and J by 7 bases. Here the CDR3 DNA reads TGTGCCAGCAGCTTTTGGACTAGCGGGAGAAGAGAGCAGTACTTC. It yields the protein CASSFWTSGRREQYF.

As concerns this clonotype: The junction and the germline gene differ at one end; a read error may be behind it. V gene TRBV6-1 combines with J gene TRBJ1-5; D remains unclear. The germline V gene encodes CDR1 MNHNS and CDR2 SASEGT. This CDR3 contains 14 residues. The CDR3 nucleotides read TGCGCCAGCAGTGAGGCGAGGGAAAAGGCGCCCCTGCATTTT. This encodes CASSEAREKAPLHF.